This T cell receptor (beta chain) was documented in a study of control samples from healthy donors and cancer patients. CDR1 SGHTA and CDR2 FQGNSA come from the germline V gene. V shed 5 bases and J shed 7 bases, with 15 bases lying between them. The CDR3 is 15 residues long. Repertoires were generated with immunoSEQ multiplex PCR, while TCRdb's copy carries only in-frame clones and drops some. The sample includes over 85,000 clones, around 90% seen only once; the top ten take under 2.5%. The V call is TRBV7-2, the J call TRBJ1-6; D gene unclear. This TCR came from a woman under 30 in good health. Sequencing was performed on blood. The CDR3 reads CASSSLGAENSPLHF. CDR3 sequence (DNA): TGTGCCAGCAGCAGCCTAGGAGCAGAGAATTCACCCCTCCACTTT.